These 4 T cell receptor beta chains originate from one sample sequenced in a study of T cell repertoires in cytomegalovirus infection. MiXCR, applied by TCRdb to the reads, yields one record per CDR3 protein. The table includes approximately 700,000 distinct CDR3 sequences, roughly a third detected once. The specimen sequenced was PBMCs. These TCRs come from a human donor in good health (CMV status not recorded). Some clones in this sample may be carry-over from other donors' samples.

This clonotype appeared once. V usage is TRBV6-5 and J usage is TRBJ2-1; 8 bases align to TRBD1. The CDR3 contains 18 residues. Germline CDR1 is MNHEY and CDR2 is SVGAGI. Trimming at V came to 0 bases and at J to 2 bases, leaving 9 bases not matched to a gene. The CDR3 loop is CASSYSPTGVSAYNEQFF. The DNA of the CDR3 is TGTGCCAGCAGTTACTCTCCGACAGGGGTATCGGCCTACAATGAGCAGTTCTTC.

This clonotype was found many times. This chain connects TRBV7-9 to TRBJ2-7; 8 bases are shared with TRBD1. V lost 2 bases and J lost 7; bases outside the gene matches: 7. The germline V gene encodes CDR1 SEHNR and CDR2 FQNEAQ (reference sequence). The length of the CDR3 is 14 residues. The CDR3 sequence is CASSLLQGAREQYF. CDR3 sequence (DNA): TGTGCCAGCAGCTTACTCCAGGGGGCGCGGGAGCAGTACTTC. Full variable domain (remainder filled in from reference TRBV7-9 and TRBJ2-7): DTGVSQNPRHKITKRGQNVTFRCDPISEHNRLYWYRQTLGQGPEFLTYFQNEAQLEKSRLLSDRFSAERPKGSFSTLEIQRTEQGDSAMYLCASSLLQGAREQYFGPGTRLTVT.

V and J are TRBV2 and TRBJ1-2, with D tentatively TRBD1 (6 bases). V was pared by 2 bases and J by 7 bases, with 17 bases between. Germline V CDR1 and CDR2: SNHLY, FYNNEI. CDR3 length equals 15 residues. Here the CDR3 reads CASSESVTGIFGYTF. As DNA, the CDR3 is TGTGCCAGCAGTGAATCGGTCACAGGGATCTTTGGCTACACCTTC.

In the case of this clonotype: Since a much larger clone is just one base distant, this may be a read error. The gene calls are TRBV7-2 and TRBJ2-2, with D possibly being TRBD1 or TRBD2 (5 bases each). This CDR3 has 16 residues. Looked up from germline, CDR1 is SGHTA and CDR2 is FQGNSA. This CDR3 reads CASSVDSGRNTWELFF. In nucleotides, the CDR3 is TGTGCCAGCAGCGTTGACAGCGGCCGGAACACCTGGGAGCTGTTTTTT. Full variable domain (missing parts from reference TRBV7-2 and TRBJ2-2): GAGVSQSPSNKVTEKGKDVELRCDPISGHTALYWYRQSLGQGLEFLIYFQGNSAPDKSGLPSDRFSAERTGGSVSTLTIQRTQQEDSAVYLCASSVDSGRNTWELFFGEGSRLTVL.